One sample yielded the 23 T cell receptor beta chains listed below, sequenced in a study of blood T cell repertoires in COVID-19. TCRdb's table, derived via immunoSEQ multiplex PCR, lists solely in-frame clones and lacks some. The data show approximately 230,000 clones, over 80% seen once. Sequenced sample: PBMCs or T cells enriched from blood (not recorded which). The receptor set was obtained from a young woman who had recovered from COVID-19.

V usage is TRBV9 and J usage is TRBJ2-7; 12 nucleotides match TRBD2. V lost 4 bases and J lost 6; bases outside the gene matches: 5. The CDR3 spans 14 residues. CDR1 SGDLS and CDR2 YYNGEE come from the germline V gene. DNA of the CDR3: TGTGCCAGCAGCCCTCAACTAGCGGGGGGCGAGCAGTACTTC. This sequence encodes CASSPQLAGGEQYF.

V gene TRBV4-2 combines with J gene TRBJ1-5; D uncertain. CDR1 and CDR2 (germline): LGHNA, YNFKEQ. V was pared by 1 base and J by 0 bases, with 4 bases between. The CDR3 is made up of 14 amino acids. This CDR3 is CASSQGSSNQPQHF. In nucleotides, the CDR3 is TGTGCCAGCAGCCAAGGTAGTAGCAATCAGCCCCAGCATTTT.

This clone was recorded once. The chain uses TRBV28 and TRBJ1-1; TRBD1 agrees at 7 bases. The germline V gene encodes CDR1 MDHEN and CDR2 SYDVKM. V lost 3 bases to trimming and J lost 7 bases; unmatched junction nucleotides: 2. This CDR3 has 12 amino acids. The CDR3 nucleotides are TGTGCCAGCAGTTTGGGGACAGTTGAAGCTTTCTTT. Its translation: CASSLGTVEAFF.

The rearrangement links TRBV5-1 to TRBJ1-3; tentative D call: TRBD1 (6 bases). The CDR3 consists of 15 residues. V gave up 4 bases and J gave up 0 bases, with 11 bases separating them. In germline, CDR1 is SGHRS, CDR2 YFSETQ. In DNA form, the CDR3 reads TGCGCCAGCAGCCAGGGACACCTCTCTGGAAACACCATATATTTT. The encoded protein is CASSQGHLSGNTIYF.

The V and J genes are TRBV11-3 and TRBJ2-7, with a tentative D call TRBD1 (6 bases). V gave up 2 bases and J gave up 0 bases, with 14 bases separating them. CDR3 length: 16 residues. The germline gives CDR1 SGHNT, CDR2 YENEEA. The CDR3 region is CASSLRGHPSSYEQYF. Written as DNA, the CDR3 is TGTGCCAGCAGCTTACGGGGACACCCGAGCTCCTACGAGCAGTACTTC.

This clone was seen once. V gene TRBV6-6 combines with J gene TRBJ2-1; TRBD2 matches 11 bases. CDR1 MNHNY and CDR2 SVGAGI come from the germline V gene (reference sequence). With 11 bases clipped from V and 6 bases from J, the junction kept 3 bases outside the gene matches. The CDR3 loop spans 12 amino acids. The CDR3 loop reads CASSGRSNEQFF. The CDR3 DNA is TGTGCCTCTAGCGGGAGGAGCAATGAGCAGTTCTTC.

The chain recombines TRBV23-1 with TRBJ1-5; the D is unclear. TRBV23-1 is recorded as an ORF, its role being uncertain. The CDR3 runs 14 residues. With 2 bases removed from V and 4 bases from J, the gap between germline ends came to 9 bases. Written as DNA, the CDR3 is TGCGCCAGCAGTCAACATCGGGGAAATCAGCCCCAGCATTTT. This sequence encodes CASSQHRGNQPQHF.

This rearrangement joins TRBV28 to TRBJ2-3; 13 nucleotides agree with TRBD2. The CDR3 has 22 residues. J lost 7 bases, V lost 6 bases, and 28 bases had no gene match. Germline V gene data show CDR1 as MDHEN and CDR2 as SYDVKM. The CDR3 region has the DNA TGTGCCAGCAGCCCTCCTGGGCCGGGACTAGCGGGAAAACGGGGTCAAGGCCATACGCAGTATTTT. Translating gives CASSPPGPGLAGKRGQGHTQYF.

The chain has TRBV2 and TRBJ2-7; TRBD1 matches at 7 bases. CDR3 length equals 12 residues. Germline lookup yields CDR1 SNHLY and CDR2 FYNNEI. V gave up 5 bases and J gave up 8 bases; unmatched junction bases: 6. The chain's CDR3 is CASSWDSGKQYF. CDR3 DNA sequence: TGTGCCAGCAGTTGGGACAGTGGAAAGCAGTACTTC. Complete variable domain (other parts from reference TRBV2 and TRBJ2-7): EPEVTQTPSHQVTQMGQEVILRCVPISNHLYFYWYRQILGQKVEFLVSFYNNEISEKSEIFDDQFSVERPDGSNFTLKIRSTKLEDSAMYFCASSWDSGKQYFGPGTRLTVT.

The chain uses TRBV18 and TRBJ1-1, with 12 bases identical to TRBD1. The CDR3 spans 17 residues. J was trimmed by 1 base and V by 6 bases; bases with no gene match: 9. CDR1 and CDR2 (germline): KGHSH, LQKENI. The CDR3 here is CASSLTPGQGANTEAFF. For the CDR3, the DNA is TGTGCCAGCTCGCTTACGCCGGGACAGGGGGCGAACACTGAAGCTTTCTTT.

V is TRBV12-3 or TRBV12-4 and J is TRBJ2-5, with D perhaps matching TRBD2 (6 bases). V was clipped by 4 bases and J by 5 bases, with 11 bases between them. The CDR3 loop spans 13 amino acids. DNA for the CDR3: TGTGCCAGCAGTTGGGACTTCAGGGAGACCCAGTACTTC. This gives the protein CASSWDFRETQYF.

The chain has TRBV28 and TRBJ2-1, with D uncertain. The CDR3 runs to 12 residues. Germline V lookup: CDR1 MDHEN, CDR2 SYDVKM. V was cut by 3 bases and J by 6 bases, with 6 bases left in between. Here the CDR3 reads CASSFFRNEQFF. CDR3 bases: TGTGCCAGCAGTTTTTTCCGCAATGAGCAGTTCTTC.

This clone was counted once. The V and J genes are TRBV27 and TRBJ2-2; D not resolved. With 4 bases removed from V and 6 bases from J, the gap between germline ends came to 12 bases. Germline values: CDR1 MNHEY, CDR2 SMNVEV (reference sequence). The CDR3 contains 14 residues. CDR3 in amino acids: CASSSTYLAGELFF. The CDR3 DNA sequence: TGTGCCAGCAGTTCTACATACCTAGCCGGGGAGCTGTTTTTT.

CDR3 bases: TGTGCCAGCAGTCTAGATTTTCGGCATGAGCAGTTCTTC. This sequence encodes CASSLDFRHEQFF. V gene TRBV6-5 combines with J gene TRBJ2-1; D unclear. The CDR3 length is 13 residues. Germline loops: CDR1 MNHEY, CDR2 SVGAGI. Trimming took off 5 bases at V and 8 bases at J, with 13 bases between the two ends.

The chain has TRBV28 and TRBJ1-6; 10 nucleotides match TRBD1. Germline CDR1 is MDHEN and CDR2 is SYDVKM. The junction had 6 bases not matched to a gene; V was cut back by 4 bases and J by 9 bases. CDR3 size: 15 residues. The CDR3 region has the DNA TGTGCCAGCAGTTCCGGGACAGGGGAGCTTTCACCCCTCCACTTT. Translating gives CASSSGTGELSPLHF.

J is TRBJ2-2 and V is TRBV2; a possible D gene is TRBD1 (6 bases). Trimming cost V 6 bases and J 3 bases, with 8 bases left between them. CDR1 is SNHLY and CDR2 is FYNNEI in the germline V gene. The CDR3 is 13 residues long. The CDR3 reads CASRQGYTGELFF. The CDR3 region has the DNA TGTGCCAGCAGACAGGGATACACCGGGGAGCTGTTTTTT.

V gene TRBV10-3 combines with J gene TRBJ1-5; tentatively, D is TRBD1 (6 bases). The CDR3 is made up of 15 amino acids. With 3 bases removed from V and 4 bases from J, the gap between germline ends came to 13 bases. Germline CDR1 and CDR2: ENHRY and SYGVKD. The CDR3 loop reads CAISDRGQTNQPQHF. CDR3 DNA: TGTGCCATCAGTGACCGCGGACAGACTAATCAGCCCCAGCATTTT.

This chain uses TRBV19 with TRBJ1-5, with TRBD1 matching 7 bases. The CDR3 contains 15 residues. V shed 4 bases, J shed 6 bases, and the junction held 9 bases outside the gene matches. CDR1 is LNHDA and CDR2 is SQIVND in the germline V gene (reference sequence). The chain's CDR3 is CASSTSGTVGQPQHF. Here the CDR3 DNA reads TGTGCCAGTAGTACATCCGGGACAGTGGGTCAGCCCCAGCATTTT.

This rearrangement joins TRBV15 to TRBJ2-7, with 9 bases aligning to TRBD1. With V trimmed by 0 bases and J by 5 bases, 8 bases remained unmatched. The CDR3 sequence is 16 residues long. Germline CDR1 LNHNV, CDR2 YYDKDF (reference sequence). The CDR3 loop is CATSRDWGQGLNEQYF. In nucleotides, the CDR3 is TGTGCCACCAGCAGAGATTGGGGACAGGGCTTGAACGAGCAGTACTTC. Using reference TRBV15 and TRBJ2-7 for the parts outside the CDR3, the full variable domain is DAMVIQNPRYQVTQFGKPVTLSCSQTLNHNVMYWYQQKSSQAPKLLFHYYDKDFNNEADTPDNFQSRRPNTSFCFLDIRSPGLGDTAMYLCATSRDWGQGLNEQYFGPGTRLTVT.

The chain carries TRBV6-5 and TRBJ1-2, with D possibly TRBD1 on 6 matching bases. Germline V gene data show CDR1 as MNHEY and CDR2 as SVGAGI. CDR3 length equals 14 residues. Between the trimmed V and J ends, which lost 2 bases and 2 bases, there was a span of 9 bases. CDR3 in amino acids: CASSYTQGNYGYTF. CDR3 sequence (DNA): TGTGCCAGCAGTTACACACAGGGCAACTATGGCTACACCTTC.

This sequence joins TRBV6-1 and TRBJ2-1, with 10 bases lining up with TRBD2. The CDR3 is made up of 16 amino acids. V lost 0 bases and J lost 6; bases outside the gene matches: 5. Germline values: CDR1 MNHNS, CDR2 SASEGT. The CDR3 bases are TGTGCCAGCAGTGAAGCTGGGGTAGCGGGGGGCAATGAGCAGTTCTTC. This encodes CASSEAGVAGGNEQFF.

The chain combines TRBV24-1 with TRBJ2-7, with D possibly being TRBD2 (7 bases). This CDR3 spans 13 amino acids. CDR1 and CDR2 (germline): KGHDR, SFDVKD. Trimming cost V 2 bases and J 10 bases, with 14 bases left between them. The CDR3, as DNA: TGTGCCACCAGTGATTCGGCGGGGGCGAGACAGTACTTC. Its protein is CATSDSAGARQYF.

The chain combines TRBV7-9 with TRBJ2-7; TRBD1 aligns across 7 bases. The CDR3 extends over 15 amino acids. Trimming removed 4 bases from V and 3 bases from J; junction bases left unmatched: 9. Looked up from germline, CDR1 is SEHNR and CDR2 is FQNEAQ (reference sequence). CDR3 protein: CASSSLTGNNYEQYF. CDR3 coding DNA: TGTGCCAGCAGCTCCCTGACAGGGAATAACTACGAGCAGTACTTC.